Sequencing of this TCR beta chain was carried out in a study of T-cell memory formation after mild COVID-19. Findings and caveats of the study: Pre-infection memory contained some responding clones, which suggested that cross-reactive memory had joined.

CDR1 SGHRS and CDR2 YFSETQ come from the germline V gene. This CDR3 is 12 amino acids long. V was shortened by 4 bases and J by 7 bases, with 9 bases between the two germline ends. MiXCR was run by TCRdb on the 5' RACE reads, yielding one entry per CDR3 protein. The sample yields around 55,000 distinct CDR3 sequences, more than 8% seen once. This clonotype was observed a handful of times. Antigen: not known. The chain joins TRBV5-1 to TRBJ2-1; either TRBD1 or TRBD2 may supply D (5 bases each). This clonotype was sampled from a man younger than 35 who had mild COVID-19 (a few samples of this study predate the infection). Cell type and time point are not known. The source material was PBMCs or a T cell subset sorted from them (not recorded which). This chain's CDR3 is CASSGTTNEQFF. DNA of the CDR3: TGCGCCAGCAGCGGGACCACTAATGAGCAGTTCTTC.